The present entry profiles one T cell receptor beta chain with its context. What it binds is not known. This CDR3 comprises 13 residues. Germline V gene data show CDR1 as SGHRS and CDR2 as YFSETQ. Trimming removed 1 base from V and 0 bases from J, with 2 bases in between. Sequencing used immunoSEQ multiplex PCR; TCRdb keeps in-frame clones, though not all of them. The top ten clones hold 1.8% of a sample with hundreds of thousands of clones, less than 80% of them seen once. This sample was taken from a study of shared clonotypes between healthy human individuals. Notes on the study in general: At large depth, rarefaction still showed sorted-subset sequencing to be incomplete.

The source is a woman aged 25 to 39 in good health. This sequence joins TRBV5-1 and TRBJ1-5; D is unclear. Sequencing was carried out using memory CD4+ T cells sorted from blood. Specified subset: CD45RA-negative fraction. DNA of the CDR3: TGCGCCAGCAGCTTGCATAGCAATCAGCCCCAGCATTTT. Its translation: CASSLHSNQPQHF.